The next 24 T cell receptor beta chains were all read from a single sample in a study of cytomegalovirus exposure and HLA in healthy donors. The PCR was carried out with 60 Vbeta primers and 13 Jbeta primers. TCRdb's table, derived via immunoSEQ multiplex PCR, lists solely in-frame clones and lacks some. The repertoire holds approximately 76,000 clones, with about 60% as singletons. Specimen: PBMCs. The receptor source for this set is a man aged 25-45 years in good health and CMV-seropositive.

The CDR3 nucleotides are TGCGCCAGCAGCCCTGGACAGGGGTATTCCTACGAGCAGTACTTC. As protein: CASSPGQGYSYEQYF. The chain links TRBV5-1 to TRBJ2-7, with 9 bases fitting TRBD1. The germline gives CDR1 SGHRS, CDR2 YFSETQ. V shed 4 bases, J shed 1 base, and the junction held 6 bases outside the gene matches. This CDR3 contains 15 residues.

CDR3 amino acids: CASSRDRGRVTEAFF. The CDR3 coding sequence is TGTGCCAGCAGCCGCGACAGGGGGCGCGTCACTGAAGCTTTCTTT. The V and J genes are TRBV27 and TRBJ1-1; TRBD1 matches 10 bases. CDR3 size: 15 residues. J lost 4 bases, V lost 6 bases, and 8 bases had no gene match. The V gene's germline CDR1 is MNHEY and CDR2 SMNVEV (reference sequence).

The rearrangement uses TRBV4-2 and TRBJ2-3; 8 bases fit TRBD2. CDR3 length equals 17 residues. With V trimmed by 0 bases and J by 2 bases, 7 bases remained unmatched. CDR1 is LGHNA, CDR2 YNFKEQ, per germline. The DNA of the CDR3 is TGTGCCAGCAGCCAAGATGTTAGCGGGGAATACACAGATACGCAGTATTTT. Translation: CASSQDVSGEYTDTQYF.

The rearrangement links TRBV4-2 to TRBJ2-7; TRBD2 matches at 9 bases. CDR1 is LGHNA and CDR2 is YNFKEQ in the germline V gene. V shed 1 base, J shed 2 bases, and the junction held 3 bases outside the gene matches. This CDR3 spans 15 amino acids. The CDR3, as DNA: TGTGCCAGCAGCCAAGGGACTAGCGACACCTACGAGCAGTACTTC. Its protein is CASSQGTSDTYEQYF.

J is TRBJ1-4 and V is TRBV9; tentative D call: TRBD1 (5 bases). The V gene's germline CDR1 is SGDLS and CDR2 YYNGEE. The CDR3 loop spans 15 amino acids. V shed 1 base and J shed 0 bases, with 7 bases lying between them. CDR3 amino acids: CASSVTGSTNEKLFF. CDR3 in DNA: TGTGCCAGCAGCGTAACAGGTTCAACTAATGAAAAACTGTTTTTT.

The chain couples TRBV11-2 to TRBJ2-6, with D possibly being TRBD2 (6 bases). V was trimmed by 3 bases and J by 1 base, leaving 7 bases between them. Per the germline V gene, CDR1 is SGHAT and CDR2 is FQNNGV. The CDR3 length is 15 residues. CDR3 in amino acids: CASSLRGSGANVLTF. In nucleotides, the CDR3 is TGTGCCAGCAGCTTGCGGGGATCTGGGGCCAACGTCCTGACTTTC.

The chain recombines TRBV13 with TRBJ2-3; TRBD2 is a possible D gene (5 bases). CDR3 length: 15 residues. V lost 4 bases, J lost 8 bases, and 19 bases lay in between. The V gene's germline CDR1 is PRHDT and CDR2 FYEKMQ (reference sequence). CDR3 bases: TGTGCCAGCAGCTCCCCGACTGAAACGCGGGCTACGCAGTATTTT. Translated: CASSSPTETRATQYF.

The CDR3 sequence: CASTLPGGEKLFF. In DNA form, the CDR3 reads TGTGCCAGCACCCTGCCCGGAGGGGAAAAACTGTTTTTT. The V and J genes are TRBV27 and TRBJ1-4; D gene ambiguous. Germline CDR1 MNHEY, CDR2 SMNVEV (reference sequence). This CDR3 comprises 13 residues. The V end lost 7 bases, the J end lost 8 bases, and 14 bases lay between the germline ends.

V usage is TRBV15 and J usage is TRBJ2-7, with 7 bases identical to TRBD2. The CDR3 has 15 residues. V shed 0 bases and J 5 bases; nucleotides not matched to a gene: 7. Germline CDR1 reads LNHNV; CDR2 reads YYDKDF (reference sequence). The CDR3 DNA is TGTGCCACCAGCAGAGAAGGGAGGGGTGTGGACGAGCAGTACTTC. Translating it yields CATSREGRGVDEQYF.

The chain uses TRBV10-1 and TRBJ2-2; a possible D gene is TRBD1 (5 bases). CDR3 length: 12 amino acids. V lost 4 bases, J lost 6 bases, and 6 bases lay in between. In germline, CDR1 is WNHNN, CDR2 SYGVQD (reference sequence). CDR3 nucleotide sequence: TGCGCCAGCAGTGCAGGGTCCGGGGAGCTGTTTTTT. Amino acids: CASSAGSGELFF.

The CDR3 reads CASSIRVRVGNIQYF. CDR3 coding DNA: TGTGCCAGTAGTATCAGGGTGAGAGTGGGAAACATTCAGTACTTC. This chain links TRBV19 with TRBJ2-4, with a weak D call TRBD1 (5 bases). Germline loops: CDR1 LNHDA, CDR2 SQIVND (reference sequence). The CDR3 consists of 15 residues. V lost 3 bases and J lost 6, with 15 bases in between.

The chain carries TRBV2 and TRBJ1-3, with a tentative D call TRBD1 (5 bases). From germline, CDR1 is SNHLY and CDR2 FYNNEI. This CDR3 is built from 13 residues. V was clipped by 6 bases and J by 2 bases, with 8 bases between them. The chain's CDR3 is CASRQEPGNTIYF. In nucleotides, the CDR3 is TGTGCCAGCAGACAGGAACCTGGAAACACCATATATTTT.

The J gene is TRBJ1-2, the V gene TRBV7-6; D possibly corresponds to TRBD1 (6 bases). CDR3 size: 15 residues. The V gene's germline CDR1 is SGHVS and CDR2 FNYEAQ. V shed 5 bases and J shed 4 bases, with 17 bases lying between them. The CDR3 DNA sequence: TGTGCCAGCAGCCCTAATACAGGGACGGGCTATGGCTACACCTTC. Its protein is CASSPNTGTGYGYTF.

The chain combines TRBV2 with TRBJ2-1, with no clear D. This CDR3 is built from 11 residues. V dropped 5 bases and J dropped 10 bases, with 9 bases sitting between them. CDR1 is SNHLY, CDR2 FYNNEI, per germline. The CDR3, as DNA: TGTGCCAGCAGTTACAGTGGCGAGCAGTTCTTC. Translating it yields CASSYSGEQFF.

The rearrangement joins TRBV6-5 to TRBJ2-7; 7 nucleotides agree with TRBD2. Germline V lookup: CDR1 MNHEY, CDR2 SVGAGI. V shed 2 bases, J shed 2 bases, and the junction held 3 bases outside the gene matches. The CDR3 is 14 amino acids. The CDR3 sequence is CASSYGAGAYEQYF. Written as DNA, the CDR3 is TGTGCCAGCAGTTACGGGGCGGGGGCCTACGAGCAGTACTTC.

The rearrangement joins TRBV6-1 to TRBJ1-5; a weak D match, TRBD1 (5 bases). The CDR3 loop spans 16 amino acids. Trimming shortened V by 3 bases and J by 0 bases, and 12 bases separated the two germline ends. Germline CDR1 MNHNS, CDR2 SASEGT. CDR3 residues: CASSDPKTVSNQPQHF. CDR3 nucleotide sequence: TGTGCCAGCAGTGATCCGAAGACAGTTAGCAATCAGCCCCAGCATTTT.

This clone is labeled large (0.1 to 1%). The same CDR3 can be traced to other DNA sequences in this sample. The chain joins TRBV6-5 to TRBJ1-2, with unresolved D. The V and J ends lost 5 bases and 1 base respectively, with 11 bases between them. The V gene's germline CDR1 is MNHEY and CDR2 SVGAGI. CDR3 length: 14 residues. CDR3 sequence reads: CASSQDGNNYGYTF. For the CDR3, the DNA is TGTGCCAGCAGTCAGGACGGGAATAACTATGGCTACACCTTC.

The chain recombines TRBV5-1 with TRBJ2-5; 9 bases map to TRBD1. The trim removed 4 bases at V and 7 bases at J, leaving 8 bases unmatched. CDR1 is SGHRS and CDR2 is YFSETQ in the germline V gene. The CDR3 has 14 amino acids. The chain's CDR3 is CASSEGTGKVTQYF. CDR3 sequence (DNA): TGCGCCAGCAGCGAGGGGACAGGGAAAGTGACCCAGTACTTC. The full variable domain, its missing parts supplied by reference TRBV5-1 and TRBJ2-5, is KAGVTQTPRYLIKTRGQQVTLSCSPISGHRSVSWYQQTPGQGLQFLFEYFSETQRNKGNFPGRFSGRQFSNSRSEMNVSTLELGDSALYLCASSEGTGKVTQYFGPGTRLLVL.

This clone was seen a handful of times. The CDR3 sequence is CASTLGGAGELFF. DNA for the CDR3: TGTGCCAGCACCCTGGGGGGGGCCGGGGAGCTGTTTTTT. V is TRBV25-1 and J is TRBJ2-2; 7 nucleotides align to TRBD2. CDR1 is MGHDK, CDR2 SYGVNS, per germline. The CDR3 extends over 13 amino acids. V lost 7 bases and J lost 6; bases outside the gene matches: 5.

The chain has TRBV6-5 and TRBJ2-1; D not certain. The germline CDR1 and CDR2 sequences are MNHEY and SVGAGI. This CDR3 contains 15 residues. V gave up 0 bases and J gave up 9 bases, with 15 bases separating them. The CDR3 loop reads CASSYSKDLVVEQFF. The CDR3, as DNA: TGTGCCAGCAGTTACTCGAAAGATTTGGTAGTTGAGCAGTTCTTC.

The chain has TRBV28 and TRBJ1-5, with 7 bases matching TRBD1. This CDR3 is built from 16 residues. The germline gives CDR1 MDHEN, CDR2 SYDVKM. V lost 10 bases, J lost 0 bases, and 12 bases stayed unmatched. DNA for the CDR3: TGTGCCACCGACTCCGGGACAGATTATAGCAATCAGCCCCAGCATTTT. Translating it yields CATDSGTDYSNQPQHF.

The V and J genes are TRBV6-1 and TRBJ1-5, with D tentatively TRBD1 (6 bases). CDR3 length: 15 amino acids. V lost 4 bases and J lost 0, with 10 bases in between. The germline CDR1 and CDR2 sequences are MNHNS and SASEGT. This chain's CDR3 is CASSGDIYSNQPQHF. The CDR3, as DNA: TGTGCCAGCAGTGGGGACATTTATAGCAATCAGCCCCAGCATTTT.

The chain carries TRBV4-2 and TRBJ1-4; 7 bases align to TRBD1. Germline assignment: CDR1 LGHNA and CDR2 YNFKEQ. Trimming at V came to 4 bases and at J to 7 bases, leaving 9 bases not matched to a gene. This CDR3 has 15 amino acids. The CDR3 coding sequence is TGTGCCAGCAGCCCGCCGACAGGGCGAGGTGAAAAACTGTTTTTT. Protein sequence: CASSPPTGRGEKLFF.

The rearrangement links TRBV10-2 to TRBJ2-7, with D possibly TRBD2 on 5 matching bases. The V and J ends lost 3 bases and 2 bases respectively, with 8 bases between them. CDR3 size: 13 residues. The germline gives CDR1 WSHSY, CDR2 SAAADI. CDR3 in DNA: TGCGCCAGCAGTGACGGGGAAACCTACGAGCAGTACTTC. It codes for CASSDGETYEQYF.